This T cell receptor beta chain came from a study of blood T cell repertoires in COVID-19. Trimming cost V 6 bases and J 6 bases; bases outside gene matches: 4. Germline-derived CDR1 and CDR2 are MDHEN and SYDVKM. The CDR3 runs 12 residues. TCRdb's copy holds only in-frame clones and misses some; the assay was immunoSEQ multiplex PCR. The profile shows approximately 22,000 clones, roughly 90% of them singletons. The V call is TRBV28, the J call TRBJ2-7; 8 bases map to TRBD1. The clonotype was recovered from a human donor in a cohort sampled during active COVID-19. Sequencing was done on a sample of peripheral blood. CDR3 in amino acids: CASRDRGREQYF. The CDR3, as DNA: TGTGCCAGCAGAGACAGGGGTCGCGAGCAGTACTTC.